These 15 T cell receptor beta chains share one sample of origin, sequenced in a study of blood T cell repertoires in COVID-19. TCRdb keeps only in-frame clones here, not all; method: immunoSEQ multiplex PCR. Of some 110,000 clones in the sample, 85% to 90% were seen once. The sequenced sample was peripheral blood. The receptors were gathered from a human donor in a cohort sampled during active COVID-19.

This chain uses TRBV6-5 with TRBJ1-1; tentatively, D is TRBD1 (5 bases). There are 14 residues in the CDR3. Trimming pared 6 bases from V and 1 base from J, leaving 12 bases between. Germline V gene sequence: CDR1 MNHEY, CDR2 SVGAGI. CDR3 in amino acids: CASSRREANTEAFF. CDR3 sequence (DNA): TGTGCCAGCAGCCGCAGGGAGGCGAACACTGAAGCTTTCTTT.

The chain combines TRBV4-1 with TRBJ2-3; perhaps TRBD2 as D (5 bases). This CDR3 is 15 amino acids long. CDR1 and CDR2 (germline): MGHRA, YSYEKL. V was clipped by 4 bases and J by 5 bases, with 16 bases between them. The CDR3 protein is CASSPGLPEVDTQYF. CDR3 nucleotide sequence: TGCGCCAGCAGCCCGGGGTTGCCCGAGGTAGATACGCAGTATTTT.

The chain links TRBV19 to TRBJ2-7, with TRBD1 matching 7 bases. The CDR3 consists of 13 residues. After removal of 5 bases from V and 4 bases from J, the junction contained 5 bases not matched to a gene. From germline, CDR1 is LNHDA and CDR2 SQIVND (reference sequence). The CDR3 DNA is TGTGCCAGTAGTGACCGACAGGGTTACGAGCAGTACTTC. Its protein is CASSDRQGYEQYF.

This clone has just one count. The chain is built from TRBV5-1 and TRBJ2-1; D is undetermined. The CDR3 is 14 residues long. The germline V and J ends were trimmed by 3 bases and 2 bases, with 9 bases remaining between them. Germline CDR1 reads SGHRS; CDR2 reads YFSETQ. The DNA for the CDR3 is TGCGCCAGCAGCTCTAGTTTAACCTACAATGAGCAGTTCTTC. Amino acid sequence: CASSSSLTYNEQFF.

This rearrangement joins TRBV4-1 to TRBJ2-6; 11 bases are shared with TRBD2. Germline assignment: CDR1 MGHRA and CDR2 YSYEKL. V was clipped by 2 bases and J by 2 bases; unmatched bases: 5. The CDR3 has 18 residues. The CDR3 here is CASSQSLAGGAGANVLTF. CDR3 nucleotides: TGCGCCAGCAGCCAAAGTTTAGCGGGGGGGGCTGGGGCCAACGTCCTGACTTTC.

This clone was counted a single time. The chain joins TRBV4-3 to TRBJ2-1; 8 bases fit TRBD2. The CDR3 is made up of 16 amino acids. Germline CDR1 is LGHNA and CDR2 is YSLEER. Unmatched junction bases numbered 11, after V lost 4 bases and J lost 6 bases. CDR3 loop: CASSLPGQRGFNEQFF. The CDR3, as DNA: TGCGCCAGCAGCCTCCCCGGACAGCGGGGGTTCAATGAGCAGTTCTTC.

This sequence joins TRBV19 and TRBJ1-6; D ambiguous. Germline CDR1 LNHDA, CDR2 SQIVND (reference sequence). Trimming removed 2 bases at V and 14 bases at J, with 10 bases between. The CDR3 totals 12 residues. DNA for the CDR3: TGTGCCAGTAGTATAACTTTGGGAGCCCTCCACTTT. Amino acid sequence: CASSITLGALHF. Drawing the rest from reference TRBV19 and TRBJ1-6, the complete variable domain is DGGITQSPKYLFRKEGQNVTLSCEQNLNHDAMYWYRQDPGQGLRLIYYSQIVNDFQKGDIAEGYSVSREKKESFPLTVTSAQKNPTAFYLCASSITLGALHFGNGTRLTVT.

This sequence joins TRBV27 and TRBJ2-5; 12 nucleotides line up with TRBD2. CDR3 size: 17 residues. J gave up 1 base and V 5 bases, and 8 bases lay outside the gene matches. The germline V gene encodes CDR1 MNHEY and CDR2 SMNVEV (reference sequence). The CDR3 nucleotides read TGTGCCAGCAGTAACGCAGGACTAGCGGGGCGCCAAGAGACCCAGTACTTC. This translates into CASSNAGLAGRQETQYF.

This rearrangement joins TRBV9 to TRBJ2-2; possible D gene TRBD1, 5 bases. Germline V CDR1 and CDR2: SGDLS, YYNGEE. This CDR3 is built from 15 residues. Trimming removed 3 bases at V and 4 bases at J, with 13 bases between. This CDR3 reads CASSADSPGTGELFF. In DNA form, the CDR3 reads TGTGCCAGCAGCGCCGACAGCCCGGGCACCGGGGAGCTGTTTTTT.

This chain uses TRBV28 with TRBJ1-1; 10 bases agree with TRBD1. Germline V gene lookup returns CDR1 MDHEN and CDR2 SYDVKM. Trimming took 6 bases from V and 11 from J; bases not matched to a gene: 9. CDR3 length: 13 residues. The DNA of the CDR3 is TGTGCCAGCAGCCGGGACAGGGGACTGGAGGCTTTCTTT. Protein product: CASSRDRGLEAFF.

The rearrangement joins TRBV10-3 to TRBJ1-6; no definite D call. Trimming cost V 0 bases and J 10 bases, with 10 bases left between them. Germline CDR1 and CDR2: ENHRY and SYGVKD. The CDR3 runs to 14 residues. Here the CDR3 reads CAISESVAGSPLHF. The CDR3 DNA sequence: TGTGCCATCAGTGAGTCGGTTGCGGGATCACCCCTCCACTTT.

V and J are TRBV5-4 and TRBJ2-3; 9 bases match TRBD2. Germline V gene data show CDR1 as SGHNT and CDR2 as YYREEE (reference sequence). J gave up 3 bases and V 0 bases, and 14 bases lay outside the gene matches. The CDR3 runs to 19 residues. DNA of the CDR3: TGTGCCAGCAGCTTGGGGGAAGACGAAGCGGGGGGCTTTACAGATACGCAGTATTTT. It is translated as CASSLGEDEAGGFTDTQYF.

This CDR3 is CASSPEGLAGGEQYF. The CDR3 DNA sequence: TGTGCCAGCAGCCCCGAAGGACTAGCGGGAGGCGAGCAGTACTTC. The chain has TRBV5-5 and TRBJ2-7; 14 bases agree with TRBD2. V lost 4 bases, J lost 6 bases, and 6 bases stayed unmatched. Germline values: CDR1 SGHKS, CDR2 YYEKEE (reference sequence). CDR3 length equals 15 residues.

This rearrangement joins TRBV4-3 to TRBJ1-1; 8 bases fit TRBD1. The CDR3 sequence is 17 residues long. The germline CDR1 and CDR2 sequences are LGHNA and YSLEER. Trimming cost V 4 bases and J 3 bases; bases outside gene matches: 13. CDR3 sequence reads: CASSRGGRGRLDTEAFF. The CDR3 nucleotides are TGCGCCAGCAGCCGAGGGGGCAGGGGGCGTCTGGACACTGAAGCTTTCTTT.

The chain recombines TRBV15 with TRBJ2-5; D is ambiguous. In germline, CDR1 is LNHNV, CDR2 YYDKDF (reference sequence). The CDR3 has 13 amino acids. Between the trimmed V and J ends, which lost 1 base and 6 bases, there was a span of 9 bases. CDR3 nucleotide sequence: TGTGCCACCAGCAGAGTAGGCGGCAAGACCCAGTACTTC. Translation gives CATSRVGGKTQYF.